The 3 T cell receptor beta chains listed next were all sequenced from one sample in a study of T cell repertoires in cytomegalovirus infection (dated by TCRdb to the late 2010s). Sequencing used an Illumina HiSeq 1500. TCRdb trimmed the raw reads at Q25, called clones with MiXCR and kept productive beta chains. Each CDR3 protein appears once, grouped with its most common genes and DNA. Within this sample are hundreds of thousands of distinct CDR3 sequences, with about 33% of them counted one time only. Jointly, the top ten make up about a sixth of the sample. Per the publication, the treatment or condition label means: in vitro stimulation with specific CMV peptide epitopes to enrich CMV-specific T cells. For these TCRs, the target antigens are not known. Here the sequenced sample was cultured PBMCs, taken from culture after CMV antigen stimulation. The source is a human donor in good health (CMV status not recorded). Some clones in this sample may be carry-over from other donors' samples.

This clonotype was seen a handful of times. This chain joins TRBV9 and TRBJ2-3, with D hard to call. This CDR3 contains 15 residues. Trimming cost V 0 bases and J 1 base, with 9 bases left between them. Germline values: CDR1 SGDLS, CDR2 YYNGEE. CDR3 region: CASSVGGLGTDTQYF. The DNA for the CDR3 is TGTGCCAGCAGCGTAGGCGGCTTGGGCACAGATACGCAGTATTTT.

In this sample, this clonotype turned up a few times. The genes are TRBV7-9 and TRBJ1-6; D is uncertain. Trimming shortened V by 6 bases and J by 8 bases, and 8 bases separated the two germline ends. The V gene's germline CDR1 is SEHNR and CDR2 FQNEAQ (reference sequence). The CDR3 consists of 12 residues. The CDR3 DNA follows: TGTGCCAGCAGTATCGGGGATTCACCCCTCCACTTT. Translated: CASSIGDSPLHF.

The rearrangement joins TRBV6-5 to TRBJ2-7; TRBD1 is a possible D gene (6 bases). This CDR3 spans 11 amino acids. Germline V gene sequence: CDR1 MNHEY, CDR2 SVGAGI. This CDR3 is CATRQDNEQYV. For the CDR3, the DNA is TGTGCTACCAGACAGGATAACGAGCAGTACGTC.